Listed here is a single TCR beta chain. Profiled with immunoSEQ multiplex PCR; TCRdb holds only in-frame clones, not every one. Found here are about 220,000 clones, around three quarters of them singletons; the top ten hold over 7%. This sample was taken from a study of blood T cell repertoires in COVID-19. Per germline, CDR1 SGHRS and CDR2 YFSETQ. This CDR3 region has 15 residues. The V gene end was trimmed by 2 bases and the J gene end by 1 base; junction bases not matched to a gene: 3. This chain connects TRBV5-1 to TRBJ1-3; 7 positions match TRBD1. The TCR was taken from an older woman with acute or convalescent COVID-19. Input material: peripheral blood. Written as DNA, the CDR3 is TGCGCCAGCAGCTTAGAGACAGGGTCTGGAAACACCATATATTTT. Its translation is CASSLETGSGNTIYF.